This record covers a single TCR beta chain. Its antigen is unknown. Base qualities are missing; no much larger clone stands one base away. Measured from the cysteine to the phenylalanine, the CDR3 is 19 residues long. The read is trimmed to its CDR3 DNA, 57 bases read in frame from base 1. According to the germline V gene, CDR1 reads MNHNS and CDR2 reads SASEGT. From V the trimming removes 0 bases and from J it removes 0 bases, while the gene matches leave 10 bases of the junction unaccounted for. Each collaborating institution followed its own protocols to collect whole blood in K2EDTA tubes. For TCRbeta analysis, collaborators shipped samples as frozen whole blood, isolated PBMCs, or DNA extracted from either of those sample types. The data were obtained in a study of blood T cell repertoires in COVID-19 (dated by TCRdb to 2019 to 2021). As for the study more broadly: Samples from collaborators originated in the United States, Italy and Spain and spanned both the acute and convalescent phases of COVID-19. The material from the prospective study consisted of cDNA or gDNA derived from T cells, B-cell-depleted T cells, or PBMCs. A de-identified subject ID, COVID-19 status, age in years and sex were almost always included in the sample metadata. HLA class I and class II types, where available, came from metadata supplied by the sample provider rather than from assay-based typing. The dataset comprised deeply sampled blood TCRbeta repertoires from subjects exposed to, actively infected with, or recovered from COVID-19. A freely available public database, intended as a resource for researchers studying the immune response to SARS-CoV-2, is where the repertoires were released. The samples were drawn from two sources: the first 160 participants of the ongoing ImmuneRACE study, and some 1,300 subjects contributed by 6 global collaborators. Broader findings and caveats from the paper: How much clinical and demographic metadata was included differed by source and by participant, and the metadata was provided uncurated.

TCRbeta CDR3 regions were amplified from genomic DNA by means of the immunoSEQ Assay, a bias-controlled multiplex PCR. The authors processed their data as follows. Within the assay, amplification of reference gene primers was used to estimate how many nucleated cells each sample contained. Sequence reads were collapsed and filtered to measure the absolute abundance of every unique TCRbeta CDR3 rearrangement. For each sample, productive Simpson clonality was calculated by taking the square root of Simpson's diversity index across productive rearrangements. The source is immuneACCESS, and TCRdb retained only in-frame sequences with V and J called. Part of the clones is not carried over; for the studies checked, unresolved V genes explain less than half of this, and the remainder is unexplained. V and J calls and clone size are those listed in that table; D and trimming were worked out from the DNA. The table for this sample lists 250,000 to 350,000 clones; 85% of them were counted only once. Clones ranked in the top ten supply approximately 3.8% of the sample.

The sequence is built from TRBV6-1 and TRBJ2-7, with 11 middle bases fitting TRBD2. The receptor comes from a woman in her fifties or sixties with active or convalescent COVID-19. Input material: peripheral blood. The DNA sequence reads TGTGCCAGCAGTGAAGCGCTTCGACGACTAGCGGGATCCTCCTACGAGCAGTACTTC. Its coded protein is CASSEALRRLAGSSYEQYF.